This TCR beta chain was observed in a study of blood T cells in healthy people across ages. For the second PCR, which ran for about 7 to 12 cycles, a sample-barcoded 5' primer and a J-beta primer mix were used. Via MiXCR, TCRdb re-called the 5' RACE reads, giving one row per CDR3 protein. The table lists under 2 million distinct CDR3 sequences, roughly 30% of them singletons, with approximately 11% in the top ten. This clonotype was seen only a few times. The antigen is not known. Per sample, extraction of total RNA gave at least 5.5 micrograms in every case. Notes on the study in general: TCR beta diversity was tightly associated with the proportion of naive T cells.

The sequence was obtained from a woman in her twenties or thirties in good health. The sequenced sample was blood.

DNA for the CDR3: TGTGCCAGCAGGCTGACTAGCGGGAGAAGTGAGCAGTTCTTC. This encodes CASRLTSGRSEQFF. The V call is TRBV7-8, the J call TRBJ2-1, with 12 bases matching TRBD2. Germline V gene sequence: CDR1 SGHVS, CDR2 FQNEAQ. V lost 6 bases, J lost 9 bases, and 6 bases stayed unmatched. CDR3 size: 14 residues.